Reported below is one T cell receptor beta chain. No antigen is known for it. This specimen comes from a study of OX40 agonist ivuxolimab in advanced cancers. Across the study: The mean age was approximately 56 years, ranging from 23 to 79, with less than 90% of participants male. Prior checkpoint blockade (anti-PD-1, anti-PD-L1 or anti-CTLA-4) was permitted; over 30% had it. General study findings and limits: Both blood CD4+ and CD8+ T cells showed clonal growth by week 6 at 0.1 to 3.0 mg/kg. Expanded clones tended on average to be more numerous among CD8+ T cells than CD4+.

Per germline, CDR1 SGHTA and CDR2 FQGNSA. The CDR3 covers 14 residues. Trimming at V came to 2 bases and at J to 8 bases, leaving 5 bases not matched to a gene. Assay: immunoSEQ multiplex PCR; the TCRdb copy retains only in-frame clones and omits some. Among tens of thousands of clones listed, about 86% were seen once. This chain joins TRBV7-2 and TRBJ2-2; 7 bases fit TRBD1. Sequencing was performed on CD4+ or CD8+ T cells sorted from blood, taken in a trial of the OX40 agonist ivuxolimab. The receptor was derived from an adult with an advanced solid tumor such as melanoma, head and neck, liver or kidney cancer. The CDR3 is CASSLRGQRGELFF. CDR3 coding DNA: TGTGCCAGCAGCTTACGGGGACAGCGGGGGGAGCTGTTTTTT.